Below, one TCR beta chain is given with its context. Original analysis: Reference gene primer amplification gave estimated nucleated cell counts. TCRdb's copy holds only in-frame clones and misses some; the assay was immunoSEQ multiplex PCR. V, J and clone size were drawn from that table, and D and trimming were deduced from the DNA. Of roughly 100,000 clones in the sample, about 75% were seen once. The CDR3 length is 16 residues. The V gene's germline CDR1 is SGHNT and CDR2 YYREEE (reference sequence). V was clipped by 4 bases and J by 0 bases, with 13 bases between them. The data are from a study of blood T cell repertoires in COVID-19. Background on the study: COVID-19 samples from acute and convalescent phases originated in the United States, Italy and Spain. From T cells, B-cell-depleted T cells, or PBMCs came the material, which was cDNA or gDNA.

The chain joins TRBV5-4 to TRBJ2-2, with D maybe TRBD2 (6 bases). Sample: peripheral blood. The origin of this receptor is a woman of 80 years or more with acute or convalescent COVID-19. Here the CDR3 DNA reads TGTGCCAGCAGCCACCGCAGGGACTCGAACACCGGGGAGCTGTTTTTT. It translates to CASSHRRDSNTGELFF.